This TCR beta chain was identified in a study of blood T cell repertoires in COVID-19. The repertoire was sequenced with immunoSEQ multiplex PCR; TCRdb's copy has only in-frame clones and lacks some. The sample yields 70,000 or so clones, around 83% seen once. Trimming took off 0 bases at V and 7 bases at J, with 11 bases between the two ends. This CDR3 region has 13 residues. Per the germline V gene, CDR1 is SGHNT and CDR2 is YYREEE (reference sequence). The chain joins TRBV5-4 to TRBJ2-7; D is perhaps TRBD1 (6 bases). The specimen sequenced was peripheral blood. This receptor was identified in a man between 65 and 79 years old with active COVID-19. The CDR3 sequence is CASSLAFQGEQYF. CDR3 sequence (DNA): TGTGCCAGCAGCTTGGCCTTTCAGGGGGAGCAGTACTTC.